These 12 T cell receptor beta chains were sequenced from one sample in a study of human T cells and chemical hapten exposure. TCRdb processed the RACE reads anew with MiXCR; each CDR3 protein has one entry. The table records about 30,000 distinct CDR3 sequences, nearly 6% of them present only once. Documented time point: patch test 3, about 24 weeks after DPC sensitization. Treatment specified: therapeutic diphenylcyclopropenone sensitization with weekly scalp DPC. The sample in question was whole blood, obtained in connection with sensitization to the hapten diphenylcyclopropenone (DPC). The receptors originated from a man aged 25-45 years with alopecia areata. Some clones in this sample may be carry-over from other donors' samples.

In its sample, this clonotype was seen many times. The gene calls are TRBV18 and TRBJ2-1, with D hard to call. Germline V gives CDR1 KGHSH, CDR2 LQKENI. The CDR3 spans 12 residues. The germline V and J ends were trimmed by 1 base and 10 bases, with 8 bases remaining between them. CDR3 amino acids: CASSPRVGEQFF. The DNA of the CDR3 is TGTGCCAGCTCACCACGGGTTGGCGAGCAGTTCTTC.

This clonotype was recorded at least ten times. J is TRBJ2-7 and V is TRBV20-1, with D maybe TRBD2 (5 bases). Trimming left V 1 base short and J 7 bases short, with 11 bases between. Per the germline V gene, CDR1 is DFQATT and CDR2 is SNEGSKA (reference sequence). The CDR3 sequence is 12 residues long. The CDR3 region is CSARGEGKEQYF. The CDR3 DNA is TGCAGTGCTAGAGGAGAGGGAAAAGAGCAGTACTTC.

V usage is TRBV29-1 and J usage is TRBJ2-1, with 12 bases aligning to TRBD2. The CDR3 has 14 amino acids. Germline lookup yields CDR1 SQVTM and CDR2 ANQGSEA. V shed 7 bases, J shed 10 bases, and the junction held 11 bases outside the gene matches. CDR3 loop: CSGEGLAGVGEQFF. CDR3 DNA: TGCAGCGGCGAGGGACTAGCGGGCGTTGGGGAGCAGTTCTTC.

The rearrangement links TRBV24-1 to TRBJ1-5; D gene unclear. The CDR3 spans 13 residues. V was shortened by 8 bases and J by 5 bases, with 12 bases between the two germline ends. Germline CDR1 and CDR2: KGHDR and SFDVKD. CDR3 residues: CATMGGYDQPQHF. The CDR3 DNA reads TGTGCCACCATGGGAGGGTACGATCAGCCCCAGCATTTT.

This sequence joins TRBV28 and TRBJ2-6, with no clear D. Trimming cost V 6 bases and J 1 base, with 4 bases left between them. This CDR3 region has 13 residues. Germline CDR1 reads MDHEN; CDR2 reads SYDVKM. Here the CDR3 DNA reads TGTGCCAGCAGAATATCTGGGGCCAACGTCCTGACTTTC. As protein: CASRISGANVLTF.

This rearrangement joins TRBV14 to TRBJ2-1, with D perhaps assigned TRBD1 or TRBD2 (5 bases each). Germline assignment: CDR1 SGHDN and CDR2 FVKESK. V shed 4 bases and J shed 13 bases, with 20 bases lying between them. The CDR3 is 14 residues long. Written as DNA, the CDR3 is TGTGCCAGCAGCCCGGATGGGGCGGGCGGAGGCCAGTTCTTC. Encoded protein: CASSPDGAGGGQFF.

Ten or more counts support this clonotype. This rearrangement joins TRBV6-1 to TRBJ2-1; the D gene is possibly TRBD1 (5 bases). This CDR3 spans 11 amino acids. Trimming cost V 7 bases and J 8 bases, with 9 bases left between them. Germline-derived CDR1 and CDR2 are MNHNS and SASEGT. The CDR3 DNA reads TGTGCCAGCACTCAAGGGGATGAGCAGTTCTTC. It translates to CASTQGDEQFF.

In its sample, this clonotype was seen many times. The CDR3 here is CASRLDRVYTGELFF. The CDR3 DNA is TGTGCCAGCAGACTGGACAGGGTGTACACCGGGGAGCTGTTTTTT. The chain joins TRBV6-2 or TRBV6-3 to TRBJ2-2, with 8 bases matching TRBD1. The CDR3 has 15 amino acids. The J segment lost 3 bases and the V segment lost 6 bases, leaving 6 bases of the junction unmatched. Germline V gives CDR1 MNHEY, CDR2 SVGEGT.

This clonotype was recorded at least ten times. J is TRBJ1-5 and V is TRBV2; maybe TRBD1 (6 bases). Germline-derived CDR1 and CDR2 are SNHLY and FYNNEI. This CDR3 region has 16 residues. V gave up 5 bases and J gave up 7 bases, with 21 bases separating them. The CDR3 nucleotides are TGTGCCAGCAGTCTCATCGGGCCCGGAGGGGGACAGCCCCAGCATTTT. Protein product: CASSLIGPGGGQPQHF.

The sample holds many counts of this clonotype. The J gene is TRBJ2-3, the V gene TRBV12-3 or TRBV12-4; D ambiguous. Trimming took off 7 bases at V and 4 bases at J, with 6 bases between the two ends. CDR3 length equals 11 residues. CDR3 DNA: TGTGCCAGCACCATCTCAGATACGCAGTATTTT. Its protein product is CASTISDTQYF.

This clonotype was recorded many times. One end of the junction fails to match germline, which may point to a read error. J is TRBJ2-7 and V is TRBV28, with 8 bases identical to TRBD1. Germline CDR1 MDHEN, CDR2 SYDVKM. The CDR3 totals 11 residues. The CDR3 spells CASSSPGGAHF. CDR3 nucleotides: TGTGCCAGCAGTTCCCCAGGGGGCGCTCATTTC. The whole variable domain, filled in from reference TRBV28 and TRBJ2-7, reads DVKVTQSSRYLVKRTGEKVFLECVQDMDHENMFWYRQDPGLGLRLIYFSYDVKMKEKGDIPEGYSVSREKKERFSLILESASTNQTSMYLCASSSPGGAHFGPGTRLTVT.

This clonotype was recorded many times. The chain uses TRBV20-1 and TRBJ2-2; 12 positions match TRBD2. Germline V gene lookup returns CDR1 DFQATT and CDR2 SNEGSKA (reference sequence). The CDR3 length is 19 residues. The J segment lost 3 bases and the V segment lost 3 bases, leaving 14 bases of the junction unmatched. CDR3 in amino acids: CSASGPRASGRVDTGELFF. In DNA, the CDR3 is TGCAGTGCTAGCGGCCCCCGAGCTAGCGGGAGGGTGGACACCGGGGAGCTGTTTTTT.